This T cell receptor (beta chain) was found in a study of T cell responses to AZD1222 COVID-19 vaccine. Study-level findings and limits: Clonal diversity was possibly underestimated; the donors were predominantly white British and more often female. All repertoire sampling was performed exclusively after the peak T cell response. Once two AZD1222 doses were given, Spike-specific TCR breadth and depth went up. Among spike-specific TCRs, nearly half reportedly target unmutated variant regions.

Points on this clone: No antigen is known for it.

Generated by immunoSEQ multiplex PCR, the TCRdb table keeps only in-frame clones and is missing some. The sample holds 150,000 to 200,000 clones, just over 90% seen once. The CDR3 spans 18 residues. After removal of 1 base from V and 2 bases from J, the junction contained 6 bases not matched to a gene. Germline V lookup: CDR1 SEHNR, CDR2 FQNEAQ (reference sequence). The specimen comprised peripheral blood, sampled on day 0 of MenACWY control vaccination. This clonotype originated in an adult in good health. The V call is TRBV7-9, the J call TRBJ1-3, with 12 nucleotides matching TRBD1. The CDR3 loop reads CASSLGRDRGPPGNTIYF. DNA of the CDR3: TGTGCCAGCAGCTTAGGGAGGGACAGGGGGCCTCCTGGAAACACCATATATTTT. Based on the CDR3 plus reference TRBV7-9 and TRBJ1-3, the full variable domain is DTGVSQNPRHKITKRGQNVTFRCDPISEHNRLYWYRQTLGQGPEFLTYFQNEAQLEKSRLLSDRFSAERPKGSFSTLEIQRTEQGDSAMYLCASSLGRDRGPPGNTIYFGEGSWLTVV.